One and the same sample provided the 30 T cell receptor beta chains below, sequenced in a study of blood T cell repertoires in COVID-19 (dated by TCRdb to 2018 to 2021). Receptors were amplified or captured by the immunoSEQ multiplex PCR assay. TCRdb carries this immuneACCESS record with in-frame sequences only. Its versions omit some clonotypes, under half of them owing to an unresolved V gene in the studies checked, with the rest unexplained. For this sample the table gives about 200,000 clones, of which roughly nine tenths were detected only once. The ten largest clonotypes hold 0.6% to 1% of the sample. Sequenced sample: peripheral blood. These receptors all stem from a woman aged 70-85 years with acute or convalescent COVID-19.

This sequence joins TRBV3-1 (or the pseudogene TRBV3-2) and TRBJ1-2; 10 positions match TRBD1. V trimming: 3 bases; J trimming: 8 bases; junction bases outside the gene matches: 9. The CDR3 spans 15 residues. Germline V lookup: CDR1 LGHDT, CDR2 YNNKEL (reference sequence). The DNA of the CDR3 is TGTGCCAGCAGCCACTTGACCGGGACAGGGGCCGGCTACACCTTC. It specifies CASSHLTGTGAGYTF.

V and J are TRBV7-3 and TRBJ2-3; TRBD2 might be the D (5 bases). The CDR3 sequence is 15 residues long. CDR1 and CDR2 from the germline V gene are SGHTA and FQGTGA. Trimming took off 5 bases at V and 0 bases at J, with 12 bases between the two ends. The chain's CDR3 is CASSPAGGSTDTQYF. CDR3 bases: TGTGCCAGCAGCCCTGCAGGAGGTAGCACAGATACGCAGTATTTT.

This clone was detected a few times. This chain connects TRBV24-1 to TRBJ1-2; 7 nucleotides agree with TRBD1. This CDR3 comprises 12 residues. After removal of 9 bases from V and 3 bases from J, the junction contained 3 bases not matched to a gene. Germline-derived CDR1 and CDR2 are KGHDR and SFDVKD. CDR3 coding DNA: TGTGCCACCCTGGGACAGTACTATGGCTACACCTTC. This sequence encodes CATLGQYYGYTF.

This chain uses TRBV2 with TRBJ1-1; 7 bases fit TRBD1. The CDR3 totals 14 residues. V lost 6 bases to trimming and J lost 5 bases; unmatched junction nucleotides: 9. From germline, CDR1 is SNHLY and CDR2 FYNNEI. CDR3 residues: CASSAMDRSTEAFF. The CDR3 nucleotides are TGTGCCAGCAGCGCCATGGACAGGTCGACTGAAGCTTTCTTT.

The chain recombines TRBV2 with TRBJ1-5; D ambiguous. The CDR3 sequence is 12 residues long. V lost 4 bases, J lost 9 bases, and 10 bases lay in between. Per germline, CDR1 SNHLY and CDR2 FYNNEI. Written as DNA, the CDR3 is TGTGCCAGCAGTGGGCGGGTGGGGCCCCAGCATTTT. This translates into CASSGRVGPQHF.

The gene calls are TRBV5-1 and TRBJ1-1, with 8 bases that match TRBD1. The CDR3 is made up of 14 amino acids. The germline V gene encodes CDR1 SGHRS and CDR2 YFSETQ. V lost 3 bases to trimming and J lost 0 bases; unmatched junction nucleotides: 1. CDR3 nucleotide sequence: TGCGCCAGCAGCTCGGGACAGGTGAACACTGAAGCTTTCTTT. It yields the protein CASSSGQVNTEAFF. Combining the CDR3 with reference TRBV5-1 and TRBJ1-1 gives the whole variable domain KAGVTQTPRYLIKTRGQQVTLSCSPISGHRSVSWYQQTPGQGLQFLFEYFSETQRNKGNFPGRFSGRQFSNSRSEMNVSTLELGDSALYLCASSSGQVNTEAFFGQGTRLTVV.

As regards this clone: The same CDR3 arises from other DNA sequences in this sample as well. The V and J genes are TRBV5-1 and TRBJ1-5; 8 nucleotides align to TRBD1. After removal of 4 bases from V and 2 bases from J, the junction contained 2 bases not matched to a gene. Germline assignment: CDR1 SGHRS and CDR2 YFSETQ. CDR3 size: 14 residues. The CDR3: CASSPGQGNQPQHF. The CDR3 bases are TGCGCCAGCAGCCCGGGACAGGGCAATCAGCCCCAGCATTTT.

V is TRBV27 and J is TRBJ2-2, with 7 bases identical to TRBD1. Looked up from germline, CDR1 is MNHEY and CDR2 is SMNVEV (reference sequence). The CDR3 runs 13 residues. With V trimmed by 6 bases and J by 7 bases, 5 bases remained unmatched. CDR3 residues: CASRTGKGGELFF. CDR3 nucleotide sequence: TGTGCCAGCAGGACAGGGAAAGGCGGGGAGCTGTTTTTT.

V is TRBV7-9 and J is TRBJ2-1; no definite D call. Trimming took off 5 bases at V and 8 bases at J, with 7 bases between the two ends. The CDR3 loop spans 11 amino acids. Germline-derived CDR1 and CDR2 are SEHNR and FQNEAQ (reference sequence). The CDR3 bases are TGTGCCAGCAGCCCCACGGATGAGCAGTTCTTC. It yields the protein CASSPTDEQFF. The variable domain in full, with the rest retrieved from reference TRBV7-9 and TRBJ2-1, is DTGVSQNPRHKITKRGQNVTFRCDPISEHNRLYWYRQTLGQGPEFLTYFQNEAQLEKSRLLSDRFSAERPKGSFSTLEIQRTEQGDSAMYLCASSPTDEQFFGPGTRLTVL.

The chain combines TRBV11-3 with TRBJ2-3; D is unclear. The CDR3 is 15 residues long. The V gene lost 1 base and the J gene lost 2 bases, with 10 bases spanning the gap. CDR1 and CDR2 from the germline V gene are SGHNT and YENEEA. CDR3 sequence: CASSLGLASTDTQYF. CDR3 nucleotide sequence: TGTGCCAGCAGCTTAGGTCTGGCCTCCACAGATACGCAGTATTTT.

This clone was counted a single time. The chain is built from TRBV11-3 and TRBJ2-7, with D perhaps matching TRBD1 (5 bases). The CDR3 consists of 14 residues. Germline V CDR1 and CDR2: SGHNT, YENEEA. The V end lost 1 base, the J end lost 4 bases, and 11 bases lay between the germline ends. The DNA of the CDR3 is TGTGCCAGCAGCTTAGGGCCCGACAGTTACGAGCAGTACTTC. Its protein product is CASSLGPDSYEQYF.

The rearrangement uses TRBV12-5 and TRBJ2-5; TRBD2 agrees at 8 bases. The ends lost 6 bases at V and 4 bases at J; junction bases unmatched: 10. Germline assignment: CDR1 LGHNT and CDR2 FRNRAP. This CDR3 has 15 amino acids. The CDR3 DNA reads TGTGCTAGTGGGACCGGGACTAGTATCTTAGAGACCCAGTACTTC. It encodes CASGTGTSILETQYF.

The chain links TRBV5-4 to TRBJ2-2; 7 nucleotides line up with TRBD1. CDR3 length: 15 residues. With V trimmed by 2 bases and J by 6 bases, 7 bases remained unmatched. Germline CDR1 SGHNT, CDR2 YYREEE (reference sequence). The CDR3 loop reads CASSFRDSLPGELFF. In DNA, the CDR3 is TGTGCCAGCAGCTTCCGGGACAGCCTCCCCGGGGAGCTGTTTTTT.

This chain connects TRBV7-3 to TRBJ2-1, with TRBD2 matching over 7 bases. V was clipped by 7 bases and J by 8 bases; unmatched bases: 14. Germline CDR1 and CDR2: SGHTA and FQGTGA. The CDR3 totals 15 residues. As DNA, the CDR3 is TGTGCCAGCACCCGGGGCGGGAGCGGGCGGGATGAGCAGTTCTTC. It encodes CASTRGGSGRDEQFF.

This clone has only one observation. The chain recombines TRBV9 with TRBJ1-2, with TRBD1 matching 8 bases. J lost 8 bases, V lost 0 bases, and 6 bases had no gene match. The germline CDR1 and CDR2 sequences are SGDLS and YYNGEE. The CDR3 loop spans 14 amino acids. CDR3 amino acids: CASSVGTGHLGYTF. For the CDR3, the DNA is TGTGCCAGCAGCGTAGGGACAGGGCATTTGGGCTACACCTTC.

The chain uses TRBV18 and TRBJ1-4, with D possibly being TRBD1 (5 bases). This CDR3 is built from 17 residues. Germline V gene sequence: CDR1 KGHSH, CDR2 LQKENI. Trimming shortened V by 3 bases and J by 0 bases, and 14 bases separated the two germline ends. Written as DNA, the CDR3 is TGTGCCAGCTCACCTCCAGGGTGGGGCCCAACTAATGAAAAACTGTTTTTT. Its translation is CASSPPGWGPTNEKLFF.

The genes are TRBV5-6 and TRBJ1-1; 7 bases map to TRBD1. J lost 3 bases, V lost 2 bases, and 13 bases had no gene match. The germline V gene has CDR1 SGHDT and CDR2 YYEEEE. CDR3 length: 17 amino acids. CDR3 region: CASSFPGQLTLDTEAFF. The CDR3 nucleotides read TGTGCCAGCAGCTTTCCGGGACAGCTGACGCTGGACACTGAAGCTTTCTTT.

The rearrangement links TRBV7-8 to TRBJ2-4, with TRBD1 matching 7 bases. J was trimmed by 6 bases and V by 5 bases; bases with no gene match: 1. The CDR3 is 12 residues long. CDR1 and CDR2 from the germline V gene are SGHVS and FQNEAQ. CDR3 sequence reads: CASSRTGNIQYF. The DNA for the CDR3 is TGTGCCAGCAGCCGGACAGGAAACATTCAGTACTTC.

The V call is TRBV2, the J call TRBJ2-7; 8 nucleotides line up with TRBD1. This CDR3 has 15 residues. Per the germline V gene, CDR1 is SNHLY and CDR2 is FYNNEI. Trimming at V came to 5 bases and at J to 2 bases, leaving 8 bases not matched to a gene. The CDR3 sequence: CASSSRGRGTYEQYF. CDR3 in DNA: TGTGCCAGCAGTTCCAGGGGGCGCGGAACCTACGAGCAGTACTTC.

The chain has TRBV24-1 and TRBJ2-1, with TRBD2 identical over 7 bases. Germline CDR1 KGHDR, CDR2 SFDVKD. This CDR3 has 16 residues. V lost 1 base to trimming and J lost 7 bases; unmatched junction nucleotides: 9. CDR3 coding DNA: TGTGCCACCAGTGATTTTCGGGCGGGAGATAGGAATGAGCAGTTCTTC. It translates to CATSDFRAGDRNEQFF.

The gene calls are TRBV18 and TRBJ1-5, with TRBD1 matching 9 bases. After removal of 2 bases from V and 7 bases from J, the junction contained 6 bases not matched to a gene. The CDR3 length is 15 residues. CDR1 and CDR2 from the germline V gene are KGHSH and LQKENI. The CDR3 sequence: CASSPKDRGSQPQHF. The CDR3 region has the DNA TGTGCCAGCTCACCAAAGGACAGGGGCTCCCAGCCCCAGCATTTT.

This clone was seen more than once but under ten times. This chain uses TRBV7-2 with TRBJ2-3, with D perhaps matching TRBD2 (6 bases). The germline V and J ends were trimmed by 3 bases and 2 bases, with 21 bases remaining between them. The germline gives CDR1 SGHTA, CDR2 FQGNSA. This CDR3 region has 18 residues. The CDR3 nucleotides read TGTGCCAGCAGCTTTCATCCGACTAGGAGAAGTTTCACAGATACGCAGTATTTT. It is translated as CASSFHPTRRSFTDTQYF. Full variable domain (missing parts from reference TRBV7-2 and TRBJ2-3): GAGVSQSPSNKVTEKGKDVELRCDPISGHTALYWYRQSLGQGLEFLIYFQGNSAPDKSGLPSDRFSAERTGGSVSTLTIQRTQQEDSAVYLCASSFHPTRRSFTDTQYFGPGTRLTVL.

The genes are TRBV5-1 and TRBJ2-1; 11 bases align to TRBD2. The CDR3 consists of 15 residues. Germline CDR1 reads SGHRS; CDR2 reads YFSETQ. Trimming at V came to 4 bases and at J to 5 bases, leaving 5 bases not matched to a gene. CDR3: CASSPGTSGNNEQFF. In nucleotides, the CDR3 is TGCGCCAGCAGCCCAGGGACTAGCGGAAACAATGAGCAGTTCTTC.

The V call is TRBV2, the J call TRBJ1-6; tentative D call: TRBD1 (6 bases). V was clipped by 7 bases and J by 7 bases, with 14 bases between them. The CDR3 has 14 amino acids. Germline V gene sequence: CDR1 SNHLY, CDR2 FYNNEI. This CDR3 reads CASTLGGPNSPLHF. CDR3 DNA: TGTGCCAGCACCCTAGGGGGACCGAATTCACCCCTCCACTTT.

In nucleotides, the CDR3 is TGCGCCAGCAGCCCGGGACTTAATAATCTAGCCAAAAACATTCAGTACTTC. It codes for CASSPGLNNLAKNIQYF. The chain joins TRBV5-1 to TRBJ2-4; a weak D match, TRBD2 (6 bases). Germline CDR1 and CDR2: SGHRS and YFSETQ. Trimming pared 4 bases from V and 0 bases from J, leaving 17 bases between. The length of the CDR3 is 17 residues.

The chain carries TRBV19 and TRBJ1-1, with D tentatively TRBD1 (5 bases). This CDR3 contains 13 residues. V lost 6 bases and J lost 1, with 9 bases in between. In germline, CDR1 is LNHDA, CDR2 SQIVND (reference sequence). CDR3 sequence (DNA): TGTGCCAGTAGACCGACAGAGAACACTGAAGCTTTCTTT. Residues: CASRPTENTEAFF.

The V and J genes are TRBV6-6 and TRBJ1-6; TRBD1 is a possible D gene (5 bases). The CDR3 covers 12 residues. The V end was cut by 8 bases, the J end by 9 bases, with 11 bases between. Germline V lookup: CDR1 MNHNY, CDR2 SVGAGI (reference sequence). CDR3 in amino acids: CASGGVGSPLHF. The CDR3 DNA follows: TGTGCCAGCGGGGGGGTAGGTTCACCCCTCCACTTT.

The rearrangement joins TRBV19 to TRBJ2-5, with 8 nucleotides matching TRBD2. V shed 3 bases, J shed 5 bases, and the junction held 8 bases outside the gene matches. The V gene's germline CDR1 is LNHDA and CDR2 SQIVND (reference sequence). The length of the CDR3 is 15 residues. The CDR3 loop is CASSIIRSGTETQYF. The CDR3 coding sequence is TGTGCCAGTAGTATTATCCGTAGCGGGACGGAGACCCAGTACTTC.

This clone was seen once. The chain links TRBV6-6 to TRBJ2-7; TRBD1 aligns across 10 bases. This CDR3 has 15 residues. J was trimmed by 3 bases and V by 6 bases; bases with no gene match: 8. Germline V gene sequence: CDR1 MNHNY, CDR2 SVGAGI (reference sequence). Here the CDR3 DNA reads TGTGCCAGCAGGGACTCGGGACAGGGGATCTACGAGCAGTACTTC. It translates to CASRDSGQGIYEQYF.

The genes are TRBV7-9 and TRBJ2-3, with a possible D match to TRBD2 (7 bases). The CDR3 runs 15 residues. In germline, CDR1 is SEHNR, CDR2 FQNEAQ (reference sequence). The germline V and J ends were trimmed by 4 bases and 4 bases, with 15 bases remaining between them. The CDR3 region has the DNA TGTGCCAGCAGCTCAAGGGGGGGCGAGTCAGATACGCAGTATTTT. It codes for CASSSRGGESDTQYF.